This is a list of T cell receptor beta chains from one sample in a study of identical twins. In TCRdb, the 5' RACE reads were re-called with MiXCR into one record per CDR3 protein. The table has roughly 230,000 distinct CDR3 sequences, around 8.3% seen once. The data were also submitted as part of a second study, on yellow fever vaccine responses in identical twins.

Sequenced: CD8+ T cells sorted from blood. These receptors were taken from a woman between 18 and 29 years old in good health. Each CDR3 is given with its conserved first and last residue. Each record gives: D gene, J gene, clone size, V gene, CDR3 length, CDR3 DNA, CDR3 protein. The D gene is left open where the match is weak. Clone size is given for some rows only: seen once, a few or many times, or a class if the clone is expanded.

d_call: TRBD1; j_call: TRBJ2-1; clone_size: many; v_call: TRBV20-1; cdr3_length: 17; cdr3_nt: TGCAGTGCTAGAGCTTTTCCTCCGGGACAGCCCTACAATGAGCAGTTCTTC; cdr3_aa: CSARAFPPGQPYNEQFF
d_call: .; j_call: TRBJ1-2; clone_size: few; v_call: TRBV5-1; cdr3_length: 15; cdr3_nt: TGCGCCAGCAGCTTGGGGCAGGGGAGGATGAACGGCTACACCTTC; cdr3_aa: CASSLGQGRMNGYTF
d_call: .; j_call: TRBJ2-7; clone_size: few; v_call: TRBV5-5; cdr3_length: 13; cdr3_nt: TGTGCCAGCAGCTTGGACCAGGGTGCCAAGCAGTACTTC; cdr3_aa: CASSLDQGAKQYF
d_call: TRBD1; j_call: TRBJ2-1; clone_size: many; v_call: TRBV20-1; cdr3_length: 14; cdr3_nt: TGCAGTGCTAGAGGGGACAGGGAGATCGATGAGCAGTTCTTC; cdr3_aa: CSARGDREIDEQFF
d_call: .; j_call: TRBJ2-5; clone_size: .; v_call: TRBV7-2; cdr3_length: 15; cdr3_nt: TGTGCCAGCAGCCCAGCCGGGGCATGGAGTGAGACCCAGTACTTC; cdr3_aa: CASSPAGAWSETQYF
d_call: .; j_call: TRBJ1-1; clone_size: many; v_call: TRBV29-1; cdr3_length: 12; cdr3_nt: TGCAGCGTTGGTTACATGAACACTGAAGCTTTCTTT; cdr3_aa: CSVGYMNTEAFF
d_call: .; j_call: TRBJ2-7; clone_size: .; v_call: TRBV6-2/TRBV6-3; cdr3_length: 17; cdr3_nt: TGTGCCAGCAGTTACTCGACCCACTTAGAGTTCTCCTACGAGCAGTACTTC; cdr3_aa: CASSYSTHLEFSYEQYF
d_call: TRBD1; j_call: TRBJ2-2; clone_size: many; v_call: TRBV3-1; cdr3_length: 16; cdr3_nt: TGTGCCAGCAGCCAGGCCGGGACAGGCGGCACCGGGGAGCTGTTTTTT; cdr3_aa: CASSQAGTGGTGELFF
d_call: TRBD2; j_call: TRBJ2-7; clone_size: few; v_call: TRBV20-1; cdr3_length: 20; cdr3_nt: TGCAGTGCTAGAGATGAAGGTCTAGCGGGAGAGGGGCAGATAGGCTACGAGCAGTACTTC; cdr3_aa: CSARDEGLAGEGQIGYEQYF
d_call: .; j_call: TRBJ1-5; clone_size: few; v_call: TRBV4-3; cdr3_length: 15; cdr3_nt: TGCGCCAGCAGCCAAGAAGCGAGTTTGTTAGGTGACCAGCATTTT; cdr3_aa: CASSQEASLLGDQHF
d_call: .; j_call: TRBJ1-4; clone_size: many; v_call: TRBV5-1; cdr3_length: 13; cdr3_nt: TGCGCCAGCAGCTTGGGGGATGTGGAAAAACTGTTTTTT; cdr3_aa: CASSLGDVEKLFF
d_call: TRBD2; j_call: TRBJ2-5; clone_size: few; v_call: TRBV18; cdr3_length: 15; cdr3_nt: TGTGCCAGCTCACCCGACGGGGAGGGCCAAGAGACCCAGTACTTC; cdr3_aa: CASSPDGEGQETQYF
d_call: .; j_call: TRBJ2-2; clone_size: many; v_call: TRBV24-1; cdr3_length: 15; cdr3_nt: TGTGCCACCAGTGATTTGCCCCCTGACACCGGGGAGCTGTTTTTT; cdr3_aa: CATSDLPPDTGELFF
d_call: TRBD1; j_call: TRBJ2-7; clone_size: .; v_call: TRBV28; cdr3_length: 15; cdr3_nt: TGTGCCAGCGCTACAGGGGCCTACTCACCCTACGAGCAGTACTTC; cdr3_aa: CASATGAYSPYEQYF
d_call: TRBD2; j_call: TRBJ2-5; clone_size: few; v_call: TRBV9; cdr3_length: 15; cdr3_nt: TGTGCCAGCAGCGTGGGACTAGCGGGGGGAGAGACCCAGTACTTC; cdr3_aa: CASSVGLAGGETQYF
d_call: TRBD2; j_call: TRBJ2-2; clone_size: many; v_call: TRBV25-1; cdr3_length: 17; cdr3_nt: TGTGCCAGCAGTGGTCCATCTAGCGGGGTTAACACCGGGGAGCTGTTTTTT; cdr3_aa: CASSGPSSGVNTGELFF
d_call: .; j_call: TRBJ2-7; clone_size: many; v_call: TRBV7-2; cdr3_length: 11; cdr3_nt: TGTGCCAGCAGCCTTAGTTGGGAGCAGTACTTC; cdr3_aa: CASSLSWEQYF
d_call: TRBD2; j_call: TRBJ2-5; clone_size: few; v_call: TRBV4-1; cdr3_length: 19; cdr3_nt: TGCGCCAGCAGCCAACCTATCCCCGAACTAGCGGAACTCCGAGAGACCCAGTACTTC; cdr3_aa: CASSQPIPELAELRETQYF